The sequence of this TCR beta chain was determined in a study of identical twins. Using its own MiXCR run on the 5' RACE reads, TCRdb lists one record per CDR3 protein. There are about 1.7 million distinct CDR3 sequences in the sample; 25% to 35% occur only once, and about 0.27% lies in the top ten. CDR1 KGHDR and CDR2 SFDVKD come from the germline V gene. Trimming removed 10 bases from V and 0 bases from J; junction bases left unmatched: 8. The CDR3 sequence is 15 residues long. The sequence was collected from a newborn girl in good health. The sample comprised cord blood. The rearrangement links TRBV24-1 to TRBJ2-3, with 8 bases lining up with TRBD2. CDR3: CATEPTGGSTDTQYF. For the CDR3, the DNA is TGTGCCACTGAACCGACGGGGGGGAGCACAGATACGCAGTATTTT.